This TCR beta chain was identified during a study of post-analysis software for immune sequencing data. Unique molecular identifiers tagged the TCR beta cDNA libraries. TCRdb used MiXCR to reprocess the PCR reads, holding one entry per CDR3 protein. The sample includes hundreds of thousands of distinct CDR3 sequences, about 27% of them seen just once. Findings and caveats of the study: Relative to controls, patients had about 5 TRBV segments at higher frequency, with TRBV5-6, TRBV5-1 and TRBV20-1 among these. Normalized Chao1 diversity was significantly lower in multiple sclerosis patients than in controls. Those samples that were prepared in the same batch co-clustered strongly by F measure.

This clonotype was detected a few times. What it recognizes is unknown. The CDR3 length is 14 residues. The germline CDR1 and CDR2 sequences are DFQATT and SNEGSKA (reference sequence). The ends were cut back, 3 bases at V and 1 base at J, with 7 bases in the middle. The TCR comes from a girl aged 10 to 17 with multiple sclerosis. The specimen was blood. This chain joins TRBV20-1 and TRBJ2-6, with D unclear. The CDR3 coding sequence is TGCAGTGCTAGTAAGCTGTCTGGGGCCAACGTCCTGACTTTC. It is translated as CSASKLSGANVLTF.